This is a list of T cell receptor beta chains from one sample in a study of a mutant IDH1 vaccine in newly diagnosed glioma. TCRdb keeps only in-frame clones here, not all; method: immunoSEQ multiplex PCR. Of 75,000 to 80,000 clones in the sample, 91% were seen once. The antigens for these receptors are not known. This sample comprised PBMCs, obtained from a glioma patient whose treatment included an IDH1 peptide vaccine. These receptors came from a woman aged 45-59 years with glioma. Each CDR3 is given with its conserved first and last residue. D genes are given only for firm matches. Expanded clones are given a class, and other clones once, few, many or no size at all.

clone_size,v_call,j_call,d_call,cdr3_aa,cdr3_nt
NA,TRBV4-1,TRBJ2-7,NA,CASSHGSSRSSYEQYF,TGCGCCAGCAGCCACGGTTCCTCCCGGAGCTCCTACGAGCAGTACTTC
NA,TRBV2,TRBJ2-7,NA,CASKYGTNSYEQYF,TGTGCCAGCAAATACGGGACCAATTCCTACGAGCAGTACTTC
once,TRBV7-8,TRBJ2-3,NA,CASSPRPRASTDTQYF,TGTGCCAGCAGCCCCAGGCCCCGCGCGAGCACAGATACGCAGTATTTT
NA,TRBV19,TRBJ1-6,NA,CASIRSPLHF,TGTGCCAGTATTAGGTCACCCCTCCACTTT
NA,TRBV25-1,TRBJ2-2,NA,CASRETGTGELFF,TGTGCCAGCAGAGAGACAGGAACCGGGGAGCTGTTTTTT
NA,TRBV7-6,TRBJ2-2,NA,CASSLDSNTGELFF,TGTGCCAGCAGCTTAGACAGCAACACCGGGGAGCTGTTTTTT
NA,TRBV7-2,TRBJ2-2,NA,CASSPHRGVFF,TGTGCCAGCAGCCCCCATAGGGGGGTGTTTTTT
NA,TRBV6-5,TRBJ2-2,TRBD2,CAAGGPGTGELFF,TGTGCCGCGGGGGGCCCGGGCACCGGGGAGCTGTTTTTT
NA,TRBV6-5,TRBJ1-5,NA,CASSPKTNSNQPQHF,TGTGCCAGCAGCCCTAAGACAAATAGCAATCAGCCCCAGCATTTT
NA,TRBV5-4,TRBJ2-7,TRBD1,CASSGTGGHEQYF,TGTGCCAGCAGCGGGACAGGGGGTCACGAGCAGTACTTC